Included here is one T cell receptor (beta chain) sequence, with context. This specimen belongs to a study of blood T cell repertoires in COVID-19. Study background: Acute-phase and convalescent COVID-19 samples originated in the United States, Italy and Spain. Sources were T cells, B-cell-depleted T cells, or PBMCs; the material itself was cDNA or gDNA.

CDR1 is KGHDR, CDR2 SFDVKD, per germline. The CDR3 consists of 19 residues. J was trimmed by 3 bases and V by 4 bases; bases with no gene match: 18. In the original processing: Reference gene primer amplification yielded estimated nucleated cell counts. Generated by immunoSEQ multiplex PCR, the TCRdb table keeps only in-frame clones and is missing some. The DNA was the basis for D and trimming; V, J and clone size are from that table. The table shows some 200,000 clones, with 84% occurring only once. Sequencing used peripheral blood. The V call is TRBV24-1, the J call TRBJ2-7; 9 nucleotides match TRBD1. The receptor was isolated from a woman aged 55-69 years who had recovered from COVID-19. CDR3 nucleotide sequence: TGTGCCACCAGTGAGCTGGGACAGGGACTGATCGGGACCCACTACGAGCAGTACTTC. Its translation: CATSELGQGLIGTHYEQYF.